This T cell receptor beta chain came from a study of blood T cell repertoires in COVID-19. Study-level information: There were acute and convalescent COVID-19 samples, and they came from the United States, Italy and Spain. T cells, B-cell-depleted T cells, or PBMCs supplied cDNA or gDNA.

Original analysis: Estimation of nucleated cell counts relied on the amplification of reference gene primers. Profiled with immunoSEQ multiplex PCR; TCRdb holds only in-frame clones, not every one. V and J calls plus clone size are reproduced from that table; the DNA served to infer D and trimming. The table lists some 150,000 clones, around 91% of them singletons, with roughly 15% in the top ten. V lost 6 bases to trimming and J lost 1 base, with 12 bases between them. CDR3 length: 14 amino acids. CDR1 is MNHEY, CDR2 SMNVEV, per germline (reference sequence). The sequence derives from a woman aged 40 to 50 with acute or convalescent COVID-19. The chain links TRBV27 to TRBJ1-1; D not certain. Material for sequencing was peripheral blood. The CDR3: CASRARVENTEAFF. DNA for the CDR3: TGTGCCAGCAGGGCCCGGGTTGAGAACACTGAAGCTTTCTTT.